The source of this T cell receptor (beta chain) is a study of T cell repertoires in cytomegalovirus infection. Study background: From public TCR beta signatures came an indication of both CMV infection and matching HLA type.

This clonotype was seen many times. Its cognate antigen is unknown. Regarding the study as a whole: Across the ex vivo response, the dominant clonotypes were HLA-C-restricted CMV-specific TCR beta clonotypes. Cumulative frequency (of public TCR beta family members) identified carriers of CMV plus the relevant HLA.

V lost 1 base, J lost 4 bases, and 3 bases stayed unmatched. This CDR3 contains 14 residues. Germline V gives CDR1 MGHRA, CDR2 YSYEKL. One entry per CDR3 protein results from TCRdb running MiXCR on the reads. The data show nearly 650,000 distinct CDR3 sequences, roughly 24% seen once. The chain is built from TRBV4-1 and TRBJ1-1, with 7 bases aligning to TRBD1. This TCR came from a human donor in good health (CMV status not recorded). Some clones in this sample may be carry-over from other donors' samples. What was sequenced was CD8+ T cells from PBMCs. In nucleotides, the CDR3 is TGCGCCAGCAGCCAAGGACAGGGCGGCACTGAAGCTTTCTTT. This codes for CASSQGQGGTEAFF.